One and the same sample provided the 24 T cell receptor beta chains below, sequenced in a study of blood T cells in healthy people across ages. A second PCR of 7 to 11 cycles used a sample-barcoded 5' primer and a J-beta primer mix. TCRdb used MiXCR to reprocess the 5' RACE reads, holding one entry per CDR3 protein. The sample contains about 570,000 distinct CDR3 sequences, about 29% of which appear only once. The same data also went into a second study, on T cells of mothers and their children.

Specimen: blood. The receptors were sampled from a boy younger than 10 in good health.

This chain joins TRBV4-2 and TRBJ2-5, with TRBD1 identical over 7 bases. Gene TRBJ2-7 matches the end of the DNA better, so the J call may be wrong. The CDR3 consists of 14 residues. Germline V gene sequence: CDR1 LGHNA, CDR2 YNFKEQ. The CDR3 protein is CASSQETGPYEQYF. The CDR3 DNA sequence: TGTGCCAGCAGCCAAGAGACAGGGCCCTACGAGCAGTACTTC.

This chain connects TRBV9 to TRBJ1-1; D gene unclear. Germline V CDR1 and CDR2: SGDLS, YYNGEE. The V end lost 2 bases, the J end lost 0 bases, and 8 bases lay between the germline ends. This CDR3 contains 14 residues. CDR3 amino acids: CASSVGYMNTEAFF. CDR3 nucleotide sequence: TGTGCCAGCAGCGTCGGGTACATGAACACTGAAGCTTTCTTT.

The V call is TRBV5-1, the J call TRBJ2-5; unclear D gene. Trimming cost V 7 bases and J 1 base, with 11 bases left between them. The CDR3 runs 13 residues. The germline gives CDR1 SGHRS, CDR2 YFSETQ. The CDR3, as DNA: TGCGCCAGCCGTAGGTGGACCCAAGAGACCCAGTACTTC. It is translated as CASRRWTQETQYF.

The chain employs TRBV20-1 and TRBJ2-1; unclear D gene. V was shortened by 3 bases and J by 4 bases, with 7 bases between the two germline ends. In germline, CDR1 is DFQATT, CDR2 SNEGSKA (reference sequence). This CDR3 is built from 12 residues. Written as DNA, the CDR3 is TGCAGTGCTAGTAAAAAATACAATGAGCAGTTCTTC. Translation gives CSASKKYNEQFF.

The V and J genes are TRBV10-3 and TRBJ1-2, with D unresolved. The germline V gene has CDR1 ENHRY and CDR2 SYGVKD. CDR3 size: 16 residues. The V gene lost 2 bases and the J gene lost 7 bases, with 20 bases spanning the gap. The CDR3 loop is CAISEGVSITAGGYTF. DNA for the CDR3: TGTGCCATCAGTGAGGGGGTCTCGATCACCGCCGGTGGCTACACCTTC.

This chain links TRBV7-7 with TRBJ2-7, with 9 bases matching TRBD1. CDR1 is SSHAT, CDR2 FNYEAQ, per germline (reference sequence). The V segment lost 1 base and the J segment 5 bases; nucleotides outside the gene matches: 6. The CDR3 is 15 amino acids. In DNA, the CDR3 is TGTGCCAGCAGCTTAGGGTTGGGACAGGGCAACGAGCAGTACTTC. This sequence encodes CASSLGLGQGNEQYF.

This clonotype was found many times. V usage is TRBV30 and J usage is TRBJ1-2; D is unclear. The CDR3 has 13 residues. The V end was cut by 1 base, the J end by 5 bases, with 11 bases between. The germline gives CDR1 GTSNPN, CDR2 SVGIG (reference sequence). The CDR3 region has the DNA TGTGCCTGGAGTGCCCCCCTACTATATGGCTACACCTTC. Translation gives CAWSAPLLYGYTF. Drawing the rest from reference TRBV30 and TRBJ1-2, the complete variable domain is SQTIHQWPATLVQPVGSPLSLECTVEGTSNPNLYWYRQAAGRGLQLLFYSVGIGQISSEVPQNLSASRPQDRQFILSSKKLLLSDSGFYLCAWSAPLLYGYTFGSGTRLTVV.

The genes are TRBV12-5 and TRBJ2-7, with D perhaps TRBD1 (5 bases). The J call is in doubt because the DNA end fits TRBJ2-1 better. Germline V gives CDR1 LGHNT, CDR2 FRNRAP. This CDR3 has 14 amino acids. The CDR3 DNA is TGTGCTAGTGGTTGGACGACAGCCTACAATGAGCAGTTCTTC. Translated: CASGWTTAYNEQFF.

This clonotype was detected only a few times. The V and J genes are TRBV7-8 and TRBJ1-1, with D unresolved. The CDR3 extends over 14 amino acids. The germline gives CDR1 SGHVS, CDR2 FQNEAQ. Trimming took 4 bases from V and 1 from J, leaving 10 bases between them. This CDR3 is CASSSQPGNTEAFF. CDR3 DNA sequence: TGTGCCAGCAGCTCCCAGCCCGGGAACACTGAAGCTTTCTTT.

This clonotype was picked up many times. This chain joins TRBV14 and TRBJ2-7, with D possibly TRBD1 on 5 matching bases. V was clipped by 1 base and J by 6 bases, with 7 bases between them. The CDR3 extends over 12 amino acids. The germline CDR1 and CDR2 sequences are SGHDN and FVKESK. The CDR3 loop is CASSQVRGEQYF. The CDR3 bases are TGTGCCAGCAGCCAAGTAAGGGGCGAGCAGTACTTC.

In this sample, this clonotype turned up a few times. The J gene is TRBJ1-1, the V gene TRBV2; 7 bases align to TRBD1. CDR3 length equals 16 residues. CDR1 and CDR2 (germline): SNHLY, FYNNEI. The trim removed 7 bases at V and 5 bases at J, leaving 16 bases unmatched. This CDR3 is CASKRQGRGSGTEAFF. CDR3 nucleotides: TGTGCCAGCAAGCGACAGGGTAGGGGGTCGGGGACTGAAGCTTTCTTT.

The chain recombines TRBV27 with TRBJ1-2; D is undetermined. V lost 1 base and J 1 base, leaving 10 bases between the germline ends. This CDR3 has 15 amino acids. Germline CDR1 is MNHEY and CDR2 is SMNVEV (reference sequence). CDR3 protein: CASSLFGSYNYGYTF. Written as DNA, the CDR3 is TGTGCCAGCAGTTTATTTGGCAGCTATAACTATGGCTACACCTTC.

This clonotype showed up many times. The chain links TRBV10-3 to TRBJ2-7, with 10 bases lining up with TRBD2. J was trimmed by 1 base and V by 3 bases; bases with no gene match: 12. Germline V CDR1 and CDR2: ENHRY, SYGVKD. The CDR3 totals 18 residues. Written as DNA, the CDR3 is TGTGCCATCAGTGATGGGGCTAGCGGGGGCCTATTTTCCTACGAGCAGTACTTC. Residues: CAISDGASGGLFSYEQYF.

This clonotype has a handful of counts. V and J are TRBV5-5 and TRBJ2-5, with 10 bases that match TRBD2. The DNA end lines up better with TRBJ2-1; the J call may be wrong. Germline CDR1 is SGHKS and CDR2 is YYEKEE (reference sequence). The CDR3 runs 15 residues. The CDR3 spells CASSLWASGGNEQFF. CDR3 in DNA: TGTGCCAGCAGCTTGTGGGCTAGCGGGGGCAATGAGCAGTTCTTC.

This clonotype was found a few times. V gene TRBV12-3 or TRBV12-4 combines with J gene TRBJ2-1; D call uncertain. The CDR3 is 15 residues long. The germline V and J ends were trimmed by 8 bases and 5 bases, with 19 bases remaining between them. The CDR3 region has the DNA TGTGCCAGCCTTTTTGGGCGGACGTTGAACAATGAGCAGTTCTTC. Protein: CASLFGRTLNNEQFF.

The gene calls are TRBV7-3 and TRBJ2-5; TRBD1 might be the D (5 bases). Trimming shortened V by 5 bases and J by 1 base, and 14 bases separated the two germline ends. The CDR3 spans 15 residues. The germline CDR1 and CDR2 sequences are SGHTA and FQGTGA. The DNA for the CDR3 is TGTGCCAGCAGCCCAGGGCCAGGGCCCCAAGAGACCCAGTACTTC. This translates into CASSPGPGPQETQYF.

The chain uses TRBV25-1 and TRBJ2-1; D perhaps matches TRBD2 (5 bases). The CDR3 loop spans 11 amino acids. V gave up 5 bases and J gave up 9 bases, with 8 bases separating them. Germline V CDR1 and CDR2: MGHDK, SYGVNS. This CDR3 reads CASSQAVEQFF. The CDR3 DNA is TGTGCCAGCAGTCAAGCGGTTGAGCAGTTCTTC.

The rearrangement links TRBV30 to TRBJ2-7; 9 bases align to TRBD2. The CDR3 has 13 amino acids. Germline values: CDR1 GTSNPN, CDR2 SVGIG (reference sequence). V gave up 6 bases and J gave up 2 bases; unmatched junction bases: 5. CDR3 protein: CACFSGGTYEQYF. Here the CDR3 DNA reads TGTGCCTGCTTTAGCGGGGGAACCTACGAGCAGTACTTC.

The table lists this clonotype with a few counts. The chain uses TRBV3-1 and TRBJ2-5, with D unclear. The end of the DNA is better explained by TRBJ2-1, so the J call may be wrong. The germline V gene encodes CDR1 LGHDT and CDR2 YNNKEL (reference sequence). The CDR3 extends over 15 amino acids. The DNA for the CDR3 is TGTGCCAGCAGCCAAGATGCTGGAAGGAGCAATGAGCAGTTCTTC. As protein: CASSQDAGRSNEQFF.

This clonotype was seen a handful of times. The V call is TRBV7-2, the J call TRBJ2-5, with 8 bases that match TRBD1. The end of the DNA aligns better with TRBJ2-7, so the J call may be wrong. Per the germline V gene, CDR1 is SGHTA and CDR2 is FQGNSA. CDR3 length: 14 amino acids. CDR3 sequence: CASSLRTGSHEQYF. CDR3 nucleotide sequence: TGTGCCAGCAGCCTGAGGACAGGGTCCCACGAGCAGTACTTC.

This clonotype was seen more than once but under ten times. The chain uses TRBV11-1 and TRBJ1-6; 10 nucleotides line up with TRBD1. This CDR3 region has 15 residues. Germline values: CDR1 SGHAT, CDR2 FQDESV (reference sequence). J was trimmed by 6 bases and V by 5 bases; bases with no gene match: 4. In DNA form, the CDR3 reads TGTGCCAGCAGCGCCGACAGGGGGCCTAATTCACCCCTCCACTTT. Translation gives CASSADRGPNSPLHF.

The CDR3 region has the DNA TGCGCCAGCAGCTTAAATGATTTTTCTGGAAACACCATATATTTT. Translation: CASSLNDFSGNTIYF. This chain uses TRBV5-1 with TRBJ1-3, with D uncertain. V lost 2 bases, J lost 1 base, and 10 bases lay in between. CDR3 length: 15 amino acids. Germline V gene data show CDR1 as SGHRS and CDR2 as YFSETQ.

The rearrangement links TRBV5-6 to TRBJ2-5; either TRBD1 or TRBD2 may supply D (6 bases each). The DNA end is a closer match to TRBJ2-7, so the J assignment may be wrong. This CDR3 spans 13 amino acids. Germline loops: CDR1 SGHDT, CDR2 YYEEEE. The CDR3 sequence: CASGGLAFYEQYF. Written as DNA, the CDR3 is TGTGCCAGCGGGGGGCTAGCCTTCTACGAGCAGTACTTC.

This clonotype has only a few counts. The J gene is TRBJ2-5, the V gene TRBV13; 15 nucleotides line up with TRBD2. Looked up from germline, CDR1 is PRHDT and CDR2 is FYEKMQ (reference sequence). This CDR3 spans 17 amino acids. The V segment lost 5 bases and the J segment 2 bases; nucleotides outside the gene matches: 6. Here the CDR3 reads CASSRGLAGGEQETQYF. The CDR3 coding sequence is TGTGCCAGCAGCAGGGGACTAGCGGGGGGCGAGCAAGAGACCCAGTACTTC.